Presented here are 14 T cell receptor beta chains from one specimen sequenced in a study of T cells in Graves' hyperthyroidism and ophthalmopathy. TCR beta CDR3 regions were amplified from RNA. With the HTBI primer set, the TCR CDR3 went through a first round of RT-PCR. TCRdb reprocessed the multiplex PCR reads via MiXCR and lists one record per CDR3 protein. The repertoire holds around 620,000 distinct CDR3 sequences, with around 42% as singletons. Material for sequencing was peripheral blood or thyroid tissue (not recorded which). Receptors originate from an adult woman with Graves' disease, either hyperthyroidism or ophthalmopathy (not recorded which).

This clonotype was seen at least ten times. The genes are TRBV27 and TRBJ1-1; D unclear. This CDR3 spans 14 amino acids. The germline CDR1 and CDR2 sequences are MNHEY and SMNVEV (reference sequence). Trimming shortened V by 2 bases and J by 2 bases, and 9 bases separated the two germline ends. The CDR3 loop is CASSLMGGNTEAFF. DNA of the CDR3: TGTGCCAGCAGTTTAATGGGTGGCAACACTGAAGCTTTCTTT.

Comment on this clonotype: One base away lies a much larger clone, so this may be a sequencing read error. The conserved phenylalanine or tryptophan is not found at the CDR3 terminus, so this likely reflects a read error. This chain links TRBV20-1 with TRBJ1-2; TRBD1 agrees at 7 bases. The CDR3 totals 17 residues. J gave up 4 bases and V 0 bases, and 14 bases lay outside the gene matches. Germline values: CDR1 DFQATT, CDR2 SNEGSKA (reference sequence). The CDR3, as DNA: TGCAGTGCTAGAGATACTCTTTTGAGGGGGCGCAGCTATGGCTACACCTCC. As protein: CSARDTLLRGRSYGYTS.

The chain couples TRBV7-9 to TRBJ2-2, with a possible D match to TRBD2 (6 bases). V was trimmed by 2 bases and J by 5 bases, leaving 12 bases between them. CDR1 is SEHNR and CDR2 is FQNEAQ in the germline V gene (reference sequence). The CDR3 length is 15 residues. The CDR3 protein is CASSLTGETTGELFF. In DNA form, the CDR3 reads TGTGCCAGCAGCTTAACGGGAGAGACTACCGGGGAGCTGTTTTTT.

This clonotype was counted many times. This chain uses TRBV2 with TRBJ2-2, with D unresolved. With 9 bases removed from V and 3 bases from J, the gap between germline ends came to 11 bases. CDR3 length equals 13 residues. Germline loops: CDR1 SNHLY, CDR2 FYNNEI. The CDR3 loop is CASRPRDTGELFF. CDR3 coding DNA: TGTGCCAGTCGCCCTAGAGACACCGGGGAGCTGTTTTTT.

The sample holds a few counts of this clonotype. CDR3 region: CASSPQLYEQYF. For the CDR3, the DNA is TGTGCCAGCAGTCCGCAGTTATACGAGCAGTACTTC. The J gene is TRBJ2-7, the V gene TRBV28; D not certain. Germline CDR1 reads MDHEN; CDR2 reads SYDVKM. The CDR3 has 12 residues. Trimming stripped 5 bases from V and 4 bases from J, with 9 bases between.

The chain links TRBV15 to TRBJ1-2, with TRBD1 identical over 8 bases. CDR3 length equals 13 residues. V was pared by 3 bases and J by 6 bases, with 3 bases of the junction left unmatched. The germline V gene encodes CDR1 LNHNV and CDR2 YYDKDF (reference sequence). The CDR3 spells CATSSRQGNGYTF. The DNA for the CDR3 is TGTGCCACCAGCAGCCGACAGGGGAATGGCTACACCTTC.

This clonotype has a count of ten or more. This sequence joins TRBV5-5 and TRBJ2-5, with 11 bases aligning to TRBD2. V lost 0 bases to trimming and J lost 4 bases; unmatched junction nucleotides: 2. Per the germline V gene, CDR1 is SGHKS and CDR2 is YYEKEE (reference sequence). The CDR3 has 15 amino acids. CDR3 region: CASSLGLAGLETQYF. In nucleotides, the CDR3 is TGTGCCAGCAGCTTGGGACTAGCGGGATTAGAGACCCAGTACTTC.

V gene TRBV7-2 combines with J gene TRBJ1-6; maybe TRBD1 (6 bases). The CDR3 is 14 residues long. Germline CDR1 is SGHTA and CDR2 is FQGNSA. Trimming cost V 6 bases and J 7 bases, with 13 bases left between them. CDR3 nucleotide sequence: TGTGCCAGCAGGCCGACAGGATCGAATTCACCCCTCCACTTT. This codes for CASRPTGSNSPLHF. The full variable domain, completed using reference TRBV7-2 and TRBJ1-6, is GAGVSQSPSNKVTEKGKDVELRCDPISGHTALYWYRQSLGQGLEFLIYFQGNSAPDKSGLPSDRFSAERTGGSVSTLTIQRTQQEDSAVYLCASRPTGSNSPLHFGNGTRLTVT.

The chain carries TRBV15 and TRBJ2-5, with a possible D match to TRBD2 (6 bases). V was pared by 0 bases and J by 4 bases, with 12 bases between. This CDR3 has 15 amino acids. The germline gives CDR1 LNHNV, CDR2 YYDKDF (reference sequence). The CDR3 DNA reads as TGTGCCACCAGCAGAGAGTCGGGAGTGCGAGAGACCCAGTACTTC. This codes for CATSRESGVRETQYF.

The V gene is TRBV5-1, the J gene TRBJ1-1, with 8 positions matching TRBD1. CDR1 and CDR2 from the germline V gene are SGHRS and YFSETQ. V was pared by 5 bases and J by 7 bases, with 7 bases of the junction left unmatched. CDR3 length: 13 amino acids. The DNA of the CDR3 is TGCGCCAGCAGACAGGGGGACAGCAGTGAAGCTTTCTTT. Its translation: CASRQGDSSEAFF. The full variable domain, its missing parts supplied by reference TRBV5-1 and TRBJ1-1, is KAGVTQTPRYLIKTRGQQVTLSCSPISGHRSVSWYQQTPGQGLQFLFEYFSETQRNKGNFPGRFSGRQFSNSRSEMNVSTLELGDSALYLCASRQGDSSEAFFGQGTRLTVV.

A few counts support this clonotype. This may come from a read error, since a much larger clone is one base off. CDR3 protein: CASSMVGTEASF. The DNA of the CDR3 is TGTGCCAGTAGTATGGTGGGCACTGAAGCTTCCTTT. V usage is TRBV19 and J usage is TRBJ1-1, with unresolved D. CDR1 and CDR2 (germline): LNHDA, SQIVND (reference sequence). This CDR3 is 12 amino acids long.

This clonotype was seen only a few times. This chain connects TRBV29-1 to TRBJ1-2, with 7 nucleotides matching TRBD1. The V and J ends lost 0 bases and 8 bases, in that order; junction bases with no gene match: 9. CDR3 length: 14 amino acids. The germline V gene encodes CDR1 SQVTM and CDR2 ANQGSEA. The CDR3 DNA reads TGCAGCGTTGAAGATCGCGGCAGGGGGGAGGGCTACACCTTC. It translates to CSVEDRGRGEGYTF. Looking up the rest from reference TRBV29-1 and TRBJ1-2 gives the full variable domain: SAVISQKPSRDICQRGTSLTIQCQVDSQVTMMFWYRQQPGQSLTLIATANQGSEATYESGFVIDKFPISRPNLTFSTLTVSNMSPEDSSIYLCSVEDRGRGEGYTFGSGTRLTVV.

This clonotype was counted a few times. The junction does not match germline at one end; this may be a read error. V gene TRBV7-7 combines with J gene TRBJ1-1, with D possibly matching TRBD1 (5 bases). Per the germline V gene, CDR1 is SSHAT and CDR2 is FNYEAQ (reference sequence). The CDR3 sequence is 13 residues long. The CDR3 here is CASSQQANTEAFF. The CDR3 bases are TGTGCTAGCAGCCAACAGGCTAACACTGAAGCTTTCTTT.

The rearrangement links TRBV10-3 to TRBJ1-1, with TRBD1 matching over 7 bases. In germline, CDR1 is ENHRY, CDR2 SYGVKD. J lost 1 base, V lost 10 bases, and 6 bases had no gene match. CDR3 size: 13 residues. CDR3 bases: TGTGCCACACACAGGGGACCGAACACTGAAGCTTTCTTT. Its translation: CATHRGPNTEAFF.